Sequencing of this T cell receptor beta chain was carried out in a study of cytomegalovirus exposure and HLA in healthy donors (TCRdb year 2017). About the study as a whole: An earlier analysis of 587 of the donors reported 250 to 350 Gb of sequence data and 95 million to 120 million unique TCR beta sequences obtained from 150 million to 200 million T cells. The number of typed donors differed by locus: about 620-630 for A, B, C, DRB1 and DQB1; approximately 520 for DQA1; around 580 for DPA1; and approximately 450 for DPB1. The later analysis used no new phenotypic data to find candidate immune exposures, relying instead on TCR beta sequences and their occurrence across donors. Donor age, sex, ethnicity and CMV serostatus were collected together with the repertoire data. Using immunosequencing, the study profiled T cell repertoires from 666 subjects and related those repertoires to cytomegalovirus serostatus. In a later genetic analysis, genome-wide SNP genotypes for about three fifths of the roughly 670 donors were used, and that subset was treated as a discovery cohort. Roughly five DR-DQ haplotypes were treated as single units for association and clustering because of strong linkage in the cohort. In a later analysis, previously published TCR beta repertoires from some 640 donors were re-analyzed and high-resolution HLA genotyping was added so that TCR occurrence patterns could be studied. The genetic ancestry cluster associated with self-reported Caucasian donors included around 76% of the 350 to 500 genotyped donors. To predict cytomegalovirus infection status, the study brought together high-throughput TCR immunosequencing, statistical association of individual TCRs with disease status, and machine learning. Besides the first cohort of roughly 640 subjects, a separate validation cohort made up of 90 to 150 different subjects was used. The study aimed to test whether signatures of past pathogen exposure could be identified by cataloging public T cell receptors. All discovery cohort repertoires had been generated on a single sequencing platform. In an earlier analysis of roughly 600 of the donors, high-throughput TCR beta sequencing was used to judge whether each TCR beta V gene segment behaved as functional or pseudogenic. Among 300 to 500 genotyped donors of the cohort, an average of approximately 200,000 unique TCR beta nucleotide sequences was sequenced per donor, of which 15% to 20% were non-productive. An early release covering over 500 HLA-typed donors comprised roughly 300 gigabases of sequencing data and around 80 million unique TCR sequences. HLA typing included class I and class II loci at four-digit resolution. The paper as a whole reports these results and caveats: A further reported finding was that TCR beta sequences accurately predicted the HLA-A and HLA-B alleles for most subjects in the first cohort. The 87-base-pair reads could not distinguish some IMGT-functional V segments, including TRBV6-2 and TRBV6-3, so those segments were excluded. Linkage disequilibrium might explain the correlated functional status among segregating V segments, but an unknown experimental factor could not be ruled out. The only immune exposure information available for the cohort was CMV serostatus. Strong co-occurrence of HLA alleles, especially DR and DQ, made assigning TCR associations to individual alleles difficult. The study gave a list of under 200 TCR beta chains associated with cytomegalovirus. A few of the identified cytomegalovirus-associated TCR beta chains were confirmed in vitro to be specific for cytomegalovirus antigens. Sequencing depth was assumed to be roughly uniform across donors in the presence/absence analyses, though that assumption may not hold. In both the original and validation cohorts, the classifier was reported to diagnose cytomegalovirus status with high specificity and sensitivity. According to a later analysis, TCR association rates differed among HLA loci, with DRB1 alleles showing the most associated TCRs and HLA-C alleles showing the fewest. A later analysis reported that several top co-occurrence clusters appeared linked to parvovirus B19, influenza, CMV and Epstein-Barr virus. An association between a missense DCLRE1C variant and V-gene and J-gene trimming of TCR beta chains was found in a later genetic analysis and replicated in an independent cohort. While some public TCRs were present in many individuals, most TCR sequences turned up only very rarely across donors. Because HLA typing was unavailable for some donors at each locus, only the typed subset was used in association tests. According to the authors, the approach could potentially be generalized to other disease states and immunological phenotypes. In this cohort, only TCR beta chains were sequenced, and detectable features were limited by the absence of alpha or paired-chain data. Compared with the 666-donor mean, donors in an Asian-associated ancestry cluster had fewer N-insertions in productive TCRs, according to a later genetic analysis. The earlier analysis of 450 to 700 of the donors excluded roughly 16 rarely observed V segments, including chromosome 9 orphons, because counts were too low. Specific HLA alleles were associated with about 17,000 TCR beta sequences at a false discovery rate of 0.05 in a later analysis. In an earlier analysis of about 540 of the donors, most TCR beta V segments were observed in productive rearrangements about 90% or about 30% of the time, broadly matching IMGT annotations. Compared with equally common non-associated chains, HLA-associated TCR beta chains in a later analysis were more clonally expanded and had lower generation probabilities. A later analysis found that most CMV-associated TCR beta chains appeared HLA-restricted, with HLA associations seemingly driven largely by CMV exposure. The sequencing pipeline was judged likely to have produced a cluster of highly shared sequence variants as a technical artifact.

Reading from cysteine to phenylalanine, the CDR3 counts 14 amino acids. Only the CDR3 region is kept as DNA, spanning 42 bases read in frame from base 1. The germline V gene encodes CDR1 SGDLS and CDR2 YYNGEE. V sheds 1 base and J sheds 0 bases, leaving 4 bases between their ends. This clone came up a few times. Its specific antigen is unknown. No clone much larger than this one lies a single base away; base qualities are absent. The cohort consisted of 670 or so healthy bone marrow donors. All cohort members were sampled while nominally healthy, although unrecorded immune exposures were likely present. The donor tested CMV seropositive and was one of the 289 seropositive cohort members. Every donor gave a peripheral blood sample, and the peripheral blood mononuclear cells from that sample were used for TCR beta sequencing. Genomic DNA was extracted from the blood cell samples with the Qiagen DNeasy Blood Extraction Kit.

Libraries were built with the immunoSEQ multiplex PCR assay. For the multiplex PCR, a mixture combining 60 forward primers for TCR Vbeta segments and 13 reverse primers for TCR Jbeta segments was used. Amplification of the CDR3 region of rearranged TCR beta genes was performed with a multiplex PCR assay on genomic DNA. On the Illumina HiSeq System, the amplified TCR beta libraries were sequenced as 87-base-pair reads. Per the authors' processing: In a later analysis, tens of millions of unique TCR beta chains were counted across the approximately 670 repertoires, and about 9.9 million of these chains were shared by at least two donors. Raw reads were error-corrected and collapsed into unique sequences by a nearest-neighbor algorithm in which closely related sequences were merged to remove PCR and sequencing errors. CDR3 sequences were aligned to IMGT reference sequences to assign V, D and J gene segments. For a sequence to be retained, at least a six-nucleotide match to both a V gene segment and a J gene segment was required. A rearrangement was called productive if the CDR3 had no stop codons and remained in frame with V and J, and every other rearrangement was called non-productive. CDR3 was defined according to IMGT convention as the region running from the second conserved V-encoded cysteine to the conserved J-encoded phenylalanine. Sequences without an unambiguous match to a single V gene segment were excluded from the earlier analysis of several hundred of the donors. In an earlier analysis of approximately 590 of the donors, V segments were called functional above 56.7% productive rearrangements and were called segregating when the between-donor standard deviation exceeded 5%. A statistical classification framework was built for diagnosing cytomegalovirus status from the catalog of TCR beta chain sequences. A later analysis assigned V and J genes by comparing TCR nucleotide sequences with IMGT/GENE-DB human TR gene sequences. Using the TCRdist pipeline, a later analysis assigned CDR3 sequences along with most-parsimonious VDJ recombination scenarios. In a later analysis, every TCR beta chain was defined by the combination of its CDR3 amino acid sequence and its V-gene family, and reads without a unique V-gene family were dropped. A later analysis removed 500 to 600 highly shared, low-generation-probability nucleotide sequences to deal with suspected cross-contamination and a sequencing artifact. In a later analysis, a clonal expansion index for each public chain was calculated from normalized within-repertoire ranks of inferred template counts. Generation probabilities in a later analysis came from a VDJ recombination model fitted to out-of-frame rearrangements, and those results were checked against IGoR. In a later analysis, hypergeometric tests were used to score TCR-TCR, TCR-HLA and TCR-CMV co-occurrence, with a repertoire-size bias correction applied to TCR pairs. To estimate false discovery rates, a later analysis permuted the HLA or CMV assignments 20 times. A later analysis grouped co-occurring TCRs with DBSCAN, adding TCRdist sequence similarity when clustering within HLA-allele-positive subsets. Repertoires with fewer than 30,000 or more than 120,000 public chains, plus five repertoires with anomalous nucleotide sharing, were excluded from co-occurrence clustering. TCRdb stores this immuneACCESS table with in-frame sequences only. Part of the clones is absent; in the studies checked, under half of the shortfall reflects unresolved V genes, and no reason is known for the rest. That table gives V, J and clone size, and the DNA gave D and trimming. This sample lists about 90,000 clones; 65% to 75% were detected once. The ten most abundant clones make up 20% to 25% of the sample.

Sequenced material: PBMCs. The chain links TRBV9 with TRBJ1-4, with no confidently assigned D gene. The source of this sequence is a man aged 25-45 years in good health and CMV-seropositive. The nucleotide sequence reads TGTGCCAGCAGCGTAAGAGCAACTAATGAAAAACTGTTTTTT. Its protein reads: CASSVRATNEKLFF.